Detailed here is one T cell receptor (beta chain). No antigen is known for it. The data stem from a study of T cell repertoires in cytomegalovirus infection. At the level of the study: Newly reported HLA-C-restricted and thoroughly characterized HLA-B-restricted CMV epitopes were employed. Through public TCR beta signatures, both CMV infection and matching HLA type were indicated. Study-level points and caveats: Identification of carriers of CMV plus the relevant HLA was achieved through cumulative public TCR beta family frequency. Ex vivo, HLA-C-restricted CMV-specific TCR beta clonotypes prevailed over the rest of the response.

The CDR3 is 13 residues long. After removal of 8 bases from V and 0 bases from J, the junction contained 2 bases not matched to a gene. From germline, CDR1 is MRHNA and CDR2 SNTAGT. Each CDR3 protein gets one entry after TCRdb re-called the reads with MiXCR. The table shows some 940,000 distinct CDR3 sequences, with around a third occurring only once. This sequence joins TRBV6-4 and TRBJ2-3; 7 bases agree with TRBD1. Material: cultured CD8+ T cells from PBMCs, obtained from culture after CMV antigen stimulation. The clonotype originates from a human donor in good health (CMV status not recorded). Some clones in this sample may be carry-over from other donors' samples. CDR3 loop: CASRDSSTDTQYF. The DNA for the CDR3 is TGTGCCAGCCGGGACAGCAGCACAGATACGCAGTATTTT.